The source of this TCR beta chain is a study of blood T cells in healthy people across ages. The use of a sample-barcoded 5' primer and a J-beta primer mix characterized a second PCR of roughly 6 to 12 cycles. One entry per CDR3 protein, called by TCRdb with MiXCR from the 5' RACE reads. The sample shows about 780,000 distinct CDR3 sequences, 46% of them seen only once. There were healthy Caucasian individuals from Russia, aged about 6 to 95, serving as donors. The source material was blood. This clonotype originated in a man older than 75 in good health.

The CDR3 coding sequence is TGCGCCAGCAGCCAAGTCGCAGGGGCGCCGATTGGCTACACCTTC. Amino acids: CASSQVAGAPIGYTF. This sequence joins TRBV4-1 and TRBJ1-2; D may be TRBD1 (6 bases). Germline loops: CDR1 MGHRA, CDR2 YSYEKL. The CDR3 runs to 15 residues. Trimming took off 1 base at V and 7 bases at J, with 16 bases between the two ends.